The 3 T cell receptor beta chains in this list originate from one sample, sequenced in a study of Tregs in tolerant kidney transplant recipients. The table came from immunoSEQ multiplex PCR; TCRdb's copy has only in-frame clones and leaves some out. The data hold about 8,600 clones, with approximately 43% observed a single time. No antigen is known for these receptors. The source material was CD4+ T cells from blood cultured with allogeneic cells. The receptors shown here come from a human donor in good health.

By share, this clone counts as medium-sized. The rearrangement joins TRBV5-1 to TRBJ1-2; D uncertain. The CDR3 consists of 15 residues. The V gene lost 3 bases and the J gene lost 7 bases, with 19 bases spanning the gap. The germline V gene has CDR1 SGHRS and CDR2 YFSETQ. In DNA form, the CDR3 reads TGCGCCAGCAGCTACCGGTCGTCGGGAGGGTCTGGCTACACCTTC. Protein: CASSYRSSGGSGYTF. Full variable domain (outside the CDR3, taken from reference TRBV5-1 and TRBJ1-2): KAGVTQTPRYLIKTRGQQVTLSCSPISGHRSVSWYQQTPGQGLQFLFEYFSETQRNKGNFPGRFSGRQFSNSRSEMNVSTLELGDSALYLCASSYRSSGGSGYTFGSGTRLTVV.

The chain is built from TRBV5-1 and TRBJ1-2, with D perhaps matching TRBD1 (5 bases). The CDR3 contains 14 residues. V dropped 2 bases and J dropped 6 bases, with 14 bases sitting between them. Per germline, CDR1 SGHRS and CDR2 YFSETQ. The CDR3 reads CASSLRPGTDGYTF. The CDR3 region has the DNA TGCGCCAGCAGCTTAAGACCCGGGACGGATGGCTACACCTTC.

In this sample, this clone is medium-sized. As DNA, the CDR3 is TGTGCCACCTCTAACACACGTAATTCACCCCTCCACTTT. It codes for CATSNTRNSPLHF. V gene TRBV15 combines with J gene TRBJ1-6; unclear D gene. The germline V gene encodes CDR1 LNHNV and CDR2 YYDKDF (reference sequence). The length of the CDR3 is 13 residues. V was cut by 8 bases and J by 6 bases, with 11 bases left in between.